These 14 T cell receptor beta chains share one sample of origin, sequenced in a study of spatial heterogeneity in lung cancer (dated by TCRdb to between 2018 and 2021). Read against the paper, the sample's time point label means: sample taken at primary tumor resection. Libraries were prepared through 5' RACE. The reads were generated on a NextSeq 500. TCRdb reran the public reads through fastp at Q25 and MiXCR, keeping productive beta chains. Rows merge per CDR3 protein into single entries with the most common DNA and genes. This sample gives more than 35,000 distinct CDR3 sequences in total; approximately 5.2% of them show up just once. Of the sample, just over 25% is held by the ten largest clones. This specimen consisted of PBMCs, obtained at surgery. The receptors stem from a female donor with early-stage non-small cell lung cancer.

This clonotype turned up a few times. V gene TRBV7-8 combines with J gene TRBJ2-3; 9 bases line up with TRBD1. Germline CDR1 is SGHVS and CDR2 is FQNEAQ. V lost 6 bases, J lost 1 base, and 5 bases stayed unmatched. The CDR3 spans 15 residues. CDR3 sequence reads: CASRFTGGRTDTQYF. CDR3 nucleotides: TGTGCCAGCAGGTTCACAGGGGGCCGCACAGATACGCAGTATTTT.

Turning to this clonotype: A much larger clone lies one base from this, so it may be a read error. This chain uses TRBV9 with TRBJ1-1, with no clear D. V dropped 3 bases and J dropped 3 bases, with 9 bases sitting between them. The CDR3 runs 13 residues. The germline gives CDR1 SGDLS, CDR2 YYNGEE. Here the CDR3 DNA reads TGTGCCAGCAGCGCAGAGGAGGACACTGAAGCTTTCTTT. Translating gives CASSAEEDTEAFF.

This clonotype qualifies as medium-sized (0.01 to 0.1%). The gene calls are TRBV9 and TRBJ2-2; D ambiguous. Trimming took 0 bases from V and 3 from J, leaving 9 bases between them. This CDR3 contains 15 residues. Per germline, CDR1 SGDLS and CDR2 YYNGEE. This CDR3 reads CASSVGPKDTGELFF. CDR3 DNA: TGTGCCAGCAGCGTAGGGCCAAAGGACACCGGGGAGCTGTTTTTT. Full variable domain (rest looked up from reference TRBV9 and TRBJ2-2): DSGVTQTPKHLITATGQRVTLRCSPRSGDLSVYWYQQSLDQGLQFLIQYYNGEERAKGNILERFSAQQFPDLHSELNLSSLELGDSALYFCASSVGPKDTGELFFGEGSRLTVL.

This clonotype occurred many times. This chain connects TRBV4-3 to TRBJ2-3, with D perhaps matching TRBD2 (6 bases). The CDR3 totals 16 residues. Germline CDR1 is LGHNA and CDR2 is YSLEER. V lost 0 bases and J lost 7, with 17 bases in between. CDR3 in amino acids: CASSQDTVLGRNTQYF. In DNA form, the CDR3 reads TGCGCCAGCAGCCAAGATACAGTCCTAGGGAGGAATACGCAGTATTTT.

This clonotype was seen more than once but under ten times. V gene TRBV5-1 combines with J gene TRBJ2-1, with 10 positions matching TRBD1. Looked up from germline, CDR1 is SGHRS and CDR2 is YFSETQ. The V segment lost 4 bases and the J segment 6 bases; nucleotides outside the gene matches: 10. The CDR3 sequence is 16 residues long. DNA for the CDR3: TGCGCCAGCAGCACCGCCGGACAGGGGGTTCGCAATGAGCAGTTCTTC. Protein sequence: CASSTAGQGVRNEQFF.

This clonotype was picked up many times. CDR3 nucleotide sequence: TGCAGTGCTAGAGGTTTACAGGACAGGAGCCATCAGCCCCAGCATTTT. Its protein product is CSARGLQDRSHQPQHF. The genes are TRBV20-1 and TRBJ1-5; 7 nucleotides match TRBD1. CDR3 length: 16 amino acids. Unmatched junction bases numbered 11, after V lost 1 base and J lost 5 bases. Germline V gene lookup returns CDR1 DFQATT and CDR2 SNEGSKA (reference sequence).

In this sample, this clonotype turned up many times. The chain uses TRBV30 and TRBJ2-7, with D unresolved. V was clipped by 3 bases and J by 0 bases, with 3 bases between them. Looked up from germline, CDR1 is GTSNPN and CDR2 is SVGIG (reference sequence). The CDR3 runs to 11 residues. The CDR3 bases are TGTGCCTGGAGGGCCTCCTACGAGCAGTACTTC. Translation gives CAWRASYEQYF. The complete variable domain, with remaining parts taken from reference TRBV30 and TRBJ2-7, reads SQTIHQWPATLVQPVGSPLSLECTVEGTSNPNLYWYRQAAGRGLQLLFYSVGIGQISSEVPQNLSASRPQDRQFILSSKKLLLSDSGFYLCAWRASYEQYFGPGTRLTVT.

This clonotype came up many times. The genes are TRBV20-1 and TRBJ1-6, with a tentative D call TRBD1 (6 bases). This CDR3 spans 14 amino acids. V was clipped by 6 bases and J by 7 bases, with 16 bases between them. Germline CDR1 reads DFQATT; CDR2 reads SNEGSKA (reference sequence). The CDR3 protein is CSASRGGGNSPLHF. CDR3 coding DNA: TGCAGTGCCTCGAGAGGGGGTGGCAATTCACCCCTCCACTTT.

Note on this clonotype: This may be a read error: a much more frequent sequence differs by one nucleotide. The rearrangement joins TRBV29-1 to TRBJ1-4, with D unclear. Trimming pared 7 bases from V and 6 bases from J, leaving 15 bases between. This CDR3 has 13 residues. The V gene's germline CDR1 is SQVTM and CDR2 ANQGSEA. This chain's CDR3 is CSGRAAGYEKLFF. DNA for the CDR3: TGCAGCGGACGGGCTGCGGGGTATGAAAAACTGTTTTTT.

This clonotype was observed many times. This chain's CDR3 is CAWSVRGYEQYF. CDR3 DNA sequence: TGTGCCTGGAGTGTACGAGGTTACGAGCAGTACTTC. V and J are TRBV30 and TRBJ2-7; D call uncertain. CDR1 GTSNPN and CDR2 SVGIG come from the germline V gene (reference sequence). The V end was cut by 0 bases, the J end by 4 bases, with 7 bases between. CDR3 length: 12 residues.

This clonotype was counted many times. This chain's CDR3 is CASSQSGLNTEAFF. In nucleotides, the CDR3 is TGTGCCAGCAGCCAATCAGGGTTAAACACTGAAGCTTTCTTT. This chain connects TRBV4-2 to TRBJ1-1; maybe TRBD1 (5 bases). The CDR3 is made up of 14 amino acids. CDR1 is LGHNA and CDR2 is YNFKEQ in the germline V gene. The V gene lost 2 bases and the J gene lost 2 bases, with 9 bases spanning the gap.

There are many counts of this clonotype. This chain joins TRBV20-1 and TRBJ2-3; 13 nucleotides match TRBD2. Per the germline V gene, CDR1 is DFQATT and CDR2 is SNEGSKA (reference sequence). The CDR3 contains 17 residues. Trimming cost V 1 base and J 3 bases; bases outside gene matches: 7. CDR3 in DNA: TGCAGTGCTAGAGGGTCCGGACTAGCGGGGGCGACAGATACGCAGTATTTT. Protein sequence: CSARGSGLAGATDTQYF.

This clonotype was counted at least ten times. The chain links TRBV4-1 to TRBJ2-7, with D hard to call. CDR1 is MGHRA and CDR2 is YSYEKL in the germline V gene. Between the trimmed V and J ends, which lost 1 base and 0 bases, there was a span of 16 bases. The CDR3 extends over 17 amino acids. The CDR3 loop is CASSQVDMGFSSYEQYF. DNA for the CDR3: TGCGCCAGCAGCCAAGTTGATATGGGGTTCTCCTCCTACGAGCAGTACTTC.

This clonotype was found many times. V and J are TRBV29-1 and TRBJ2-2; D gene uncertain. The germline V and J ends were trimmed by 4 bases and 0 bases, with 9 bases remaining between them. The CDR3 has 14 amino acids. Germline CDR1 is SQVTM and CDR2 is ANQGSEA. The CDR3 spells CSVAYASNTGELFF. DNA of the CDR3: TGCAGCGTTGCCTACGCTTCGAACACCGGGGAGCTGTTTTTT.